Listed below are T cell receptor beta chains from one sample, sequenced in a study of cytomegalovirus exposure and HLA in healthy donors. Sequencing was performed with immunoSEQ multiplex PCR; in TCRdb, only in-frame clones are kept and a portion is missing. The table records 95,000 to 100,000 clones, under 85% of them present only once. Sequenced material: PBMCs. The receptors were sampled from a middle-aged woman in good health and CMV-seronegative. Both conserved end residues are part of each CDR3. The D gene is left open where the match is weak. Size tells how often a clone was seen (once, few, many) or the class of an expanded clone, and some rows leave it out.

DNA | CDR3 | J | V | size | D
TGCGCCAGCAGCACCCTTAGCGGGGGGGCCGGAGATACGCAGTATTTT | CASSTLSGGAGDTQYF | TRBJ2-3 | TRBV5-1 | NA | TRBD2
TGTGCCAGCAGCCAAGGTCAGGACTACAATGAGCAGTTCTTC | CASSQGQDYNEQFF | TRBJ2-1 | TRBV4-2 | NA | NA
TGTGCCATCAGTCGAGGAGGGACAGATGGTAATGAAAAACTGTTTTTT | CAISRGGTDGNEKLFF | TRBJ1-4 | TRBV10-3 | few | TRBD1
TGTGCCAGCAGCTTAGTAGGTCTAGCGGGGGCAGATACGCAGTATTTT | CASSLVGLAGADTQYF | TRBJ2-3 | TRBV7-3 | NA | TRBD2
TGTGCCAGCAGCCAGGGGGAGTTCACAGATACGCAGTATTTT | CASSQGEFTDTQYF | TRBJ2-3 | TRBV7-2 | NA | TRBD1
TGTGCCAGCAGCCAAGTTTCCATTCACAGGGAAGCAGGAAACACCATATATTTT | CASSQVSIHREAGNTIYF | TRBJ1-3 | TRBV4-2 | NA | NA
TGTGCCAGCAGCATGAGCGGGGGGGCAGAGACCCAGTACTTC | CASSMSGGAETQYF | TRBJ2-5 | TRBV7-9 | NA | TRBD2
TGTGCCACCGGGGGGGTGGGCACAGATACGCAGTATTTT | CATGGVGTDTQYF | TRBJ2-3 | TRBV2 | NA | TRBD2
TGTGCCAGCAGTCACTCCCCGGGCACAGATACGCAGTATTTT | CASSHSPGTDTQYF | TRBJ2-3 | TRBV27 | few | NA
TGTGCCAGCAGCCTTAAGACAGGGCCCAATCAGCCCCAGCATTTT | CASSLKTGPNQPQHF | TRBJ1-5 | TRBV7-2 | few | TRBD1
TGTGCCAGCAGCTTAGTATCGGGGGGGCCGGGAGCTTTCTTT | CASSLVSGGPGAFF | TRBJ1-1 | TRBV7-3 | NA | NA
TGTACCAGCGATAGACAGGGTAACTATGGCTACACCTTC | CTSDRQGNYGYTF | TRBJ1-2 | TRBV7-9 | NA | TRBD1
TGTGCCAGCAGCTTAGCGTACTCTGGGGCCAACGTCCTGACTTTC | CASSLAYSGANVLTF | TRBJ2-6 | TRBV7-9 | NA | NA
TGCGCCAGCAGCCAAGAGCAGGGGTACGAGCAGTACTTC | CASSQEQGYEQYF | TRBJ2-7 | TRBV4-1 | NA | NA
TGTGCCAGCAGCTTAGGAGGGAGTGGAAACACCATATATTTT | CASSLGGSGNTIYF | TRBJ1-3 | TRBV11-2 | few | NA
TGTGCCAGTAGTCCCGGACAGGACGAACTCTACGAGCAGTACTTC | CASSPGQDELYEQYF | TRBJ2-7 | TRBV19 | few | TRBD1
TGTGCCAGCAGCTTGGGCGTGTGGGCCACAGATACGCAGTATTTT | CASSLGVWATDTQYF | TRBJ2-3 | TRBV7-6 | few | NA
TGTGCCATCAGTGAGTCGCCTATCGACAGGCCCGGGGAGCTGTTTTTT | CAISESPIDRPGELFF | TRBJ2-2 | TRBV10-3 | NA | NA
TGTGCCAGCTCTACGGGACAGGGGCCCTACGAGCAGTACTTC | CASSTGQGPYEQYF | TRBJ2-7 | TRBV6-1 | few | TRBD1
TGTGCCAGCAGTTACTCCCCTCGGGGGGACTATGGCTACACCTTC | CASSYSPRGDYGYTF | TRBJ1-2 | TRBV6-5 | few | NA
TGTGCCAGCTCACCAACGATACAGAGCACAGATACGCAGTATTTT | CASSPTIQSTDTQYF | TRBJ2-3 | TRBV18 | NA | NA
TGTGCCAGCAGCCCCCGTCTCGGGGCCAACGTCCTGACTTTC | CASSPRLGANVLTF | TRBJ2-6 | TRBV6-5 | NA | NA
TGTGCCAGCAGTTTGGGAGGACTGGGGTCCTACGAGCAGTACTTC | CASSLGGLGSYEQYF | TRBJ2-7 | TRBV6-5 | NA | NA
TGTGCCAGCTCACCACAGGGGGCCGACTATGGCTACACCTTC | CASSPQGADYGYTF | TRBJ1-2 | TRBV18 | NA | TRBD1